A selection of T cell receptor beta chains follows, all from one sample in a study of patients and donors after allogeneic stem cell transplantation. Each CDR3 protein is one row after TCRdb ran MiXCR on the RT-PCR reads. The sample lists over 350,000 distinct CDR3 sequences, 15% to 20% occurring once. The sample taken for sequencing was blood, either unsorted or a sorted T cell fraction (not recorded which). These receptors came from a human donor who was either an allogeneic HSCT recipient or a stem cell or donor lymphocyte infusion donor (not recorded which). It is not recorded whose cells these are; they may come from a transplant donor. Each CDR3 is given with its conserved first and last residue. The order of the fields is V gene, D gene, clone size, J gene, CDR3 protein, CDR3 DNA. A D gene is named only where the DNA matches it firmly. Part of the rows lack a size; the others show once, few, many or a class for expanded clones.

TRBV12-3/TRBV12-4	-	many	TRBJ2-7	CASSWVSYEQYF	TGTGCCAGCAGTTGGGTTTCCTACGAGCAGTACTTC
TRBV7-9	TRBD1	few	TRBJ2-3	CASSADRAGDTQYF	TGTGCCAGCAGTGCGGACAGGGCAGGAGATACGCAGTATTTT
TRBV2	-	-	TRBJ2-7	CASSDGIISYEQYF	TGTGCCAGCAGTGATGGGATAATTTCCTACGAGCAGTACTTC
TRBV7-9	TRBD2	-	TRBJ2-1	CASSLAGLAGEQFF	TGTGCCAGCAGCTTAGCGGGACTAGCAGGCGAGCAGTTCTTC
TRBV5-4	TRBD2	-	TRBJ2-7	CASSLEGLAGRSSYEQYF	TGTGCCAGCAGCTTGGAGGGACTAGCGGGGCGAAGCTCCTACGAGCAGTACTTC
TRBV6-1	TRBD2	few	TRBJ2-7	CASSRLAGSDYEQYF	TGTGCCAGCAGTAGATTAGCGGGGAGCGACTACGAGCAGTACTTC
TRBV4-1	-	few	TRBJ2-3	CASSPGGGLSTDTQYF	TGCGCCAGCAGCCCAGGGGGGGGGCTAAGCACAGATACGCAGTATTTT
TRBV5-1	-	few	TRBJ1-1	CASSLGFTKNTEAFF	TGCGCCAGCAGCTTGGGTTTCACAAAGAACACTGAAGCTTTCTTT
TRBV6-5	-	-	TRBJ2-1	CASNRTPNEQFF	TGTGCCAGCAATCGGACACCCAATGAGCAGTTCTTC
TRBV27	-	-	TRBJ2-7	CASSSDGLYEQYF	TGTGCCAGCAGTTCGGACGGGCTATACGAGCAGTACTTC
TRBV6-5	TRBD2	-	TRBJ2-2	CASSYSTGGANTGELFF	TGTGCCAGCAGTTACTCGACGGGGGGGGCTAACACCGGGGAGCTGTTTTTT
TRBV12-3/TRBV12-4	-	many	TRBJ1-1	CASSLDVANLEAFF	TGTGCCAGCAGTTTAGACGTGGCAAACCTGGAAGCTTTCTTT
TRBV30	TRBD1	few	TRBJ2-7	CAWSAPGTGGSYEQYF	TGTGCCTGGAGTGCTCCGGGGACAGGGGGCTCCTACGAGCAGTACTTC
TRBV15	-	few	TRBJ2-1	CATSGPGIGYNEQFF	TGTGCCACCAGCGGTCCCGGGATAGGCTACAATGAGCAGTTCTTC
TRBV9	-	few	TRBJ1-1	CASSVAPRLGGDTEAFF	TGTGCCAGCAGCGTAGCGCCGCGTCTGGGGGGAGACACTGAAGCTTTCTTT
TRBV9	TRBD2	-	TRBJ2-2	CASSFLRTSGNTGELFF	TGTGCCAGCAGCTTTCTCCGGACTAGCGGGAACACCGGGGAGCTGTTTTTT
TRBV7-2	-	few	TRBJ1-1	CASSLRQVNTEAFF	TGTGCCAGCAGCTTAAGACAGGTGAACACTGAAGCTTTCTTT
TRBV12-3/TRBV12-4	-	-	TRBJ1-1	CATRPPNTEAFF	TGTGCCACCAGACCCCCGAACACTGAAGCTTTCTTT
TRBV5-8	-	-	TRBJ2-7	CASSPRHEQYF	TGTGCCAGCAGCCCTAGACACGAGCAGTACTTC
TRBV5-1	TRBD2	many	TRBJ2-3	CASHRGGGADTQYF	TGCGCCAGCCATCGGGGGGGCGGCGCAGATACGCAGTATTTT
TRBV18	TRBD2	-	TRBJ2-1	CASSFSGGESSYNEQFF	TGTGCCAGCTCGTTTAGCGGGGGCGAAAGCTCCTACAATGAGCAGTTCTTC
TRBV20-1	TRBD2	many	TRBJ2-3	CSARDVTSGGPSTDTQYF	TGCAGTGCTAGAGATGTGACTAGCGGGGGGCCTAGCACAGATACGCAGTATTTT